These T cell receptor beta chains were read from a single sample in a study of human T cells and chemical hapten exposure. TCRdb analysed the RACE reads with MiXCR anew, one entry per CDR3 protein. Found here are 370,000 or so distinct CDR3 sequences, around 4.8% of them singletons; the top ten hold around 2%. The material sequenced was whole blood, taken in connection with sensitization to the hapten diphenylcyclopropenone (DPC). The receptors here all came from a woman aged 45-65 years with alopecia areata. Some clones in this sample may be carry-over from other donors' samples. CDR3s include the opening cysteine and the closing phenylalanine or tryptophan. The D gene is left open where the match is weak. Not every row has a clone size; where given, it reads once, few, many or a size class.

TRBD2 | TRBJ2-7 | TRBV3-1 | many | CASSPAGGGTYEQYF | TGTGCCAGCAGTCCAGCCGGCGGGGGTACCTACGAGCAGTACTTC
NA | TRBJ2-1 | TRBV7-2 | many | CASSQGRGPLNEQFF | TGTGCCAGCAGCCAAGGGCGGGGGCCCCTCAATGAGCAGTTCTTC
TRBD2 | TRBJ2-3 | TRBV12-3/TRBV12-4 | few | CASSLVASGRTDTQYF | TGTGCCAGCAGTTTAGTGGCTAGCGGGAGGACAGATACGCAGTATTTT
TRBD2 | TRBJ2-3 | TRBV20-1 | many | CSARVISSGSNTQYF | TGCAGTGCTAGAGTCATATCTAGCGGGAGCAATACGCAGTATTTT
TRBD1 | TRBJ2-7 | TRBV6-5 | many | CASSSLGQYYEQYF | TGTGCCAGCAGTAGTCTGGGACAGTACTACGAGCAGTACTTC
NA | TRBJ1-1 | TRBV29-1 | many | CSVPGGGGTEAFF | TGCAGCGTCCCCGGCGGGGGCGGGACTGAAGCTTTCTTT
TRBD2 | TRBJ2-3 | TRBV12-3/TRBV12-4 | many | CASSLSSGGSDTQYF | TGTGCCAGCAGTTTATCTAGCGGGGGCTCAGATACGCAGTATTTT
NA | TRBJ1-2 | TRBV6-6 | many | CASRRESGYGYTF | TGTGCCAGCAGGAGGGAGTCTGGCTATGGCTACACCTTC
NA | TRBJ2-7 | TRBV3-1 | NA | CASSPRSEFYEQYF | TGTGCCAGCTCCCCTCGGAGCGAGTTCTACGAGCAGTACTTC
NA | TRBJ1-2 | TRBV29-1 | many | CSAAGGSRNYGYTF | TGCAGCGCCGCCGGGGGGAGCAGAAACTATGGCTACACCTTC
NA | TRBJ2-4 | TRBV7-2 | few | CASSLAAGDIQYF | TGTGCCAGCAGCTTAGCGGCCGGGGACATTCAGTACTTC
TRBD1 | TRBJ1-4 | TRBV7-9 | few | CASSPRQGGKYEKLFF | TGTGCCAGCAGCCCCCGACAGGGAGGCAAATATGAAAAACTGTTTTTT
TRBD2 | TRBJ2-3 | TRBV25-1 | few | CASSERRGGRTDTQYF | TGTGCCAGCAGTGAACGGCGGGGGGGACGCACAGATACGCAGTATTTT
TRBD1 | TRBJ1-1 | TRBV14 | once | CASSQDQGTGAFIEAFF | TGTGCCAGCAGCCAAGATCAGGGAACAGGGGCTTTTATTGAAGCTTTCTTT
NA | TRBJ1-2 | TRBV7-2 | many | CASSLVGQGYYGYTF | TGTGCCAGCAGCTTAGTAGGGCAGGGCTACTATGGCTACACCTTC
NA | TRBJ2-5 | TRBV7-6 | few | CASSPGDFRETQYF | TGTGCCAGCAGCCCGGGGGACTTTCGAGAGACCCAGTACTTC
NA | TRBJ2-7 | TRBV7-9 | few | CASSLEQSGQYF | TGTGCCAGCAGCTTAGAACAATCGGGGCAGTACTTC
TRBD2 | TRBJ2-1 | TRBV6-2/TRBV6-3 | NA | CASSFGLAESNEQFF | TGTGCCAGCAGTTTCGGACTAGCGGAAAGCAATGAGCAGTTCTTC
TRBD2 | TRBJ2-1 | TRBV6-2/TRBV6-3 | NA | CASSRGLAGGEDEQFF | TGTGCCAGCAGCCGAGGACTAGCGGGTGGAGAGGATGAGCAGTTCTTC
NA | TRBJ2-1 | TRBV29-1 | many | CSVGTGGWGEQFF | TGCAGCGTTGGGACTGGGGGATGGGGGGAGCAGTTCTTC